The present entry profiles one T cell receptor (beta chain) with its context. Per the germline V gene, CDR1 is ENHRY and CDR2 is SYGVKD. V lost 0 bases to trimming and J lost 6 bases, with 15 bases between them. The CDR3 contains 15 residues. This sample is part of a study of blood T cell repertoires in COVID-19. Clones were read by immunoSEQ multiplex PCR, and TCRdb kept only the in-frame ones, dropping some. The repertoire has 88,000 or so clones, 75% to 90% of them found once; the top ten carry about 7%. What was sequenced was peripheral blood. V usage is TRBV10-3 and J usage is TRBJ2-7, with D tentatively TRBD2 (6 bases). This receptor was taken from a man in his 60s with acute or convalescent COVID-19. This CDR3 reads CAISESGTPLLEQYF. CDR3 DNA sequence: TGTGCCATCAGTGAGTCCGGGACTCCCTTACTCGAGCAGTACTTC.